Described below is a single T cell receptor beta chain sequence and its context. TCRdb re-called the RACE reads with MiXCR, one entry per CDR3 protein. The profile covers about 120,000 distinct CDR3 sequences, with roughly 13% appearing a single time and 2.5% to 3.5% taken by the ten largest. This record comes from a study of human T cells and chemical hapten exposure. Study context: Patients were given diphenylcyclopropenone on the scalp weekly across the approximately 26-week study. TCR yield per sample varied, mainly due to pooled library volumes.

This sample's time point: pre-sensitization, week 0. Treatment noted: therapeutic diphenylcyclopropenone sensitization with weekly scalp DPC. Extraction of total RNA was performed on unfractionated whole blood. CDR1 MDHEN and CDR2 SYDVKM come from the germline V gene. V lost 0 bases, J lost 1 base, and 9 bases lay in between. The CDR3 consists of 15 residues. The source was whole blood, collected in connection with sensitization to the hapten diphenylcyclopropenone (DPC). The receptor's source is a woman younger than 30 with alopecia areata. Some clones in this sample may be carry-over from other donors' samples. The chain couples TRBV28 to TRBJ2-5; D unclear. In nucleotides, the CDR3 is TGTGCCAGCAGTTTATGGTGGGGAACCCAAGAGACCCAGTACTTC. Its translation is CASSLWWGTQETQYF.